This TCR beta chain was recovered during a study of blood T cells in healthy people across ages. Broader study findings: Relative to aged donors, long-lived donors carried more naive CD4+ cells and displayed higher diversity. Naive and antigen-experienced cells were not separated, limiting conclusive comparison.

V shed 5 bases, J shed 7 bases, and the junction held 8 bases outside the gene matches. This CDR3 has 15 amino acids. Germline assignment: CDR1 DFQATT and CDR2 SNEGSKA (reference sequence). Of note for this clonotype: Its target is unknown.

It was with a sample-barcoded 5' primer and a J-beta primer mix that a second PCR of roughly 7 to 12 cycles was run. MiXCR was run by TCRdb on the 5' RACE reads, yielding one entry per CDR3 protein. The sample records approximately 730,000 distinct CDR3 sequences, about 53% being singletons. This chain joins TRBV20-1 and TRBJ2-1, with 13 bases lining up with TRBD2. The clonotype was recovered from an elderly man in good health. Material for sequencing was blood. CDR3 region: CSAPASTSGRNEQFF. CDR3 DNA: TGCAGTGCTCCCGCTTCGACTAGCGGGAGGAATGAGCAGTTCTTC.